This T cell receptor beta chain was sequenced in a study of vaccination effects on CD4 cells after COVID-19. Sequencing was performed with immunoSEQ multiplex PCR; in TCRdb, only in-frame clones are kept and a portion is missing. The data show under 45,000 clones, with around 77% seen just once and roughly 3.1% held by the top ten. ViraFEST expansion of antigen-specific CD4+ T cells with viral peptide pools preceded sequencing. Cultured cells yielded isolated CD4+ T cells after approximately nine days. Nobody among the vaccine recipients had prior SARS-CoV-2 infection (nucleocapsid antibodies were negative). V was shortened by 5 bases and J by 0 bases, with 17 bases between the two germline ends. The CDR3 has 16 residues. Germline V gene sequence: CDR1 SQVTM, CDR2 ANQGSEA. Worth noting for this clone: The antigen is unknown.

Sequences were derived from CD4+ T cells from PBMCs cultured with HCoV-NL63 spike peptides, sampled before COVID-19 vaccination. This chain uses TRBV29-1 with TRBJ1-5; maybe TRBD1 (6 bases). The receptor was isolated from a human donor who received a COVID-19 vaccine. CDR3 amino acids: CSVSQGIISSNQPQHF. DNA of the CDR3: TGCAGCGTTTCCCAGGGGATTATTAGTAGCAATCAGCCCCAGCATTTT.